This T cell receptor (beta chain) derives from a study of blood T cell repertoires in COVID-19. Study-level background: From T cells, B-cell-depleted T cells, or PBMCs came the material, which was cDNA or gDNA.

Study members were between roughly 18 and 100 years old and lived in 20 to 30 US regions. Assignments of participants to cohorts depended upon their own reported clinical history. The study recruited exposed participants who had met a COVID-19 case within 2 weeks before entry. V dropped 3 bases and J dropped 6 bases, with 17 bases sitting between them. Germline-derived CDR1 and CDR2 are KGHDR and SFDVKD. The CDR3 extends over 16 amino acids. Clones were read by immunoSEQ multiplex PCR, and TCRdb kept only the in-frame ones, dropping some. The sample gives about 180,000 clones, about 80% of which show up once; approximately 15% is in the top ten.

The source is a man aged 55 to 69 who had been exposed to COVID-19. The sample taken for sequencing was PBMCs or T cells enriched from blood (not recorded which). The chain has TRBV24-1 and TRBJ2-1, with a tentative D call TRBD1 (6 bases). The CDR3 DNA sequence: TGTGCCACCAGTGATATGACAGGCCCATCGAGCAATGAGCAGTTCTTC. The encoded protein is CATSDMTGPSSNEQFF.